This T cell receptor (beta chain) was sequenced in a study of radiotherapy plus CTLA-4 blockade in lung cancer. In the study overall: With 30% to 40% of patients having disease control, objective responses were seen in less than 20%. Study results and limitations: TCR clones originating in tumors grew in number in blood after radiotherapy plus ipilimumab.

As regards this clone: The antigen is unknown.

Those with chemo-refractory metastatic non-small-cell lung cancer were treated with focal radiation combined with CTLA-4 blockade using ipilimumab. This table comes from immunoSEQ multiplex PCR, and its TCRdb copy is limited to in-frame clones, with some not included. Of roughly 93,000 clones listed, 82% are singletons. The clonotype was recovered from a human donor with non-small cell lung cancer who had a partial response to radiotherapy plus ipilimumab. Sequences were derived from peripheral blood, sampled from a patient treated with radiotherapy plus ipilimumab.

CDR3: CASSTTSGRARLNEQFF. The CDR3 DNA reads TGCGCCAGCAGCACCACTAGCGGGAGGGCCAGATTGAATGAGCAGTTCTTC. V and J are TRBV5-1 and TRBJ2-1; 13 bases agree with TRBD2. V shed 4 bases, J shed 7 bases, and the junction held 11 bases outside the gene matches. This CDR3 spans 17 amino acids. CDR1 is SGHRS and CDR2 is YFSETQ in the germline V gene.